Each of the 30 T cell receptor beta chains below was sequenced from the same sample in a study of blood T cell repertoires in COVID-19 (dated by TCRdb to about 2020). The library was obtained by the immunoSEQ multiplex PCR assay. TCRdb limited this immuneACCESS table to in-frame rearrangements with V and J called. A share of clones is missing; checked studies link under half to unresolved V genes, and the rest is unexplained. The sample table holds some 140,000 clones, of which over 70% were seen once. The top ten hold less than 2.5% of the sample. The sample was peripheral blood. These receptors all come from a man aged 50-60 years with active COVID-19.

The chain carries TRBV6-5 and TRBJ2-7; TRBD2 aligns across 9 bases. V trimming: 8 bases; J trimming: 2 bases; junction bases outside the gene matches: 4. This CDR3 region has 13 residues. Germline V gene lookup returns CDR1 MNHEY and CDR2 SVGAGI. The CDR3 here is CASRSGGTYEQYF. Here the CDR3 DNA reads TGTGCCAGCCGTAGCGGGGGAACCTACGAGCAGTACTTC.

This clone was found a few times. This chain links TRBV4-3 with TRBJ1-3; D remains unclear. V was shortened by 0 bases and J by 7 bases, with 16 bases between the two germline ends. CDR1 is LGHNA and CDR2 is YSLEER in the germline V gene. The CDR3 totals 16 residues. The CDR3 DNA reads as TGCGCCAGCAGCCAAGAAGCCGCGGCCGTCGCGAACACCATATATTTT. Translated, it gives CASSQEAAAVANTIYF.

The CDR3 DNA is TGTGCCAGTAGTATTAGGCGGCAGGGGTCCAATCAGCCCCAGCATTTT. It translates to CASSIRRQGSNQPQHF. The J gene is TRBJ1-5, the V gene TRBV19; tentatively, D is TRBD1 (6 bases). The CDR3 length is 16 residues. Germline lookup yields CDR1 LNHDA and CDR2 SQIVND (reference sequence). V was shortened by 3 bases and J by 3 bases, with 15 bases between the two germline ends. Supplemented by reference TRBV19 and TRBJ1-5, the full variable domain reads DGGITQSPKYLFRKEGQNVTLSCEQNLNHDAMYWYRQDPGQGLRLIYYSQIVNDFQKGDIAEGYSVSREKKESFPLTVTSAQKNPTAFYLCASSIRRQGSNQPQHFGDGTRLSIL.

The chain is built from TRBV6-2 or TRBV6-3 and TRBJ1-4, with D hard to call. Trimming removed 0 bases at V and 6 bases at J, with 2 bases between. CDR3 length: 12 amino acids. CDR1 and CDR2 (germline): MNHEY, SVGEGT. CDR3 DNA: TGTGCCAGCAGTTACTCCGATGAAAAACTGTTTTTT. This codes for CASSYSDEKLFF.

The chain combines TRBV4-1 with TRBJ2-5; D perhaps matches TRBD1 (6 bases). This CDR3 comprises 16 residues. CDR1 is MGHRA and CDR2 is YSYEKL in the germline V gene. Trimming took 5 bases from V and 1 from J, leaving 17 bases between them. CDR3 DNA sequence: TGCGCCAGCAGCTATCCAGGGGAGAAGGCCCAAGAGACCCAGTACTTC. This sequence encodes CASSYPGEKAQETQYF.

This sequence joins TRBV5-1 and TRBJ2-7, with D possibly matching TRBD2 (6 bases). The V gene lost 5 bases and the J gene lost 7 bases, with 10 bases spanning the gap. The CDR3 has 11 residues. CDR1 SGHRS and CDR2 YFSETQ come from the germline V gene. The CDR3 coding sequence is TGCGCCAGCAGGCTGGAGGGGGAGCAGTACTTC. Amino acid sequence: CASRLEGEQYF.

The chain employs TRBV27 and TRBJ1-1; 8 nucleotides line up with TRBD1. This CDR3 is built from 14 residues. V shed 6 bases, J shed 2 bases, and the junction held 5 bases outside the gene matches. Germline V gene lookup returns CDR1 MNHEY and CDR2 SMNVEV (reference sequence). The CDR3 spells CASRTTGANTEAFF. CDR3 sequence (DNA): TGTGCCAGCAGGACGACAGGGGCTAACACTGAAGCTTTCTTT.

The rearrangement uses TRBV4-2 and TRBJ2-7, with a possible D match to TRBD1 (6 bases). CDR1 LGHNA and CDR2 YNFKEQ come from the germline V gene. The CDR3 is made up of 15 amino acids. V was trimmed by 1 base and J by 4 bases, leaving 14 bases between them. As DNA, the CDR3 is TGTGCCAGCAGCCAAGTAAGGGGGATGGGATACGAGCAGTACTTC. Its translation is CASSQVRGMGYEQYF.

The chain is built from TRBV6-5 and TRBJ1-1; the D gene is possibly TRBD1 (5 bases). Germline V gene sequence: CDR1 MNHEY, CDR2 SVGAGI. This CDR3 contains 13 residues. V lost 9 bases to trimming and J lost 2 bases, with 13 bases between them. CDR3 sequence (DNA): TGTGCCAGTCCGACAGTCCCCAACACTGAAGCTTTCTTT. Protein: CASPTVPNTEAFF.

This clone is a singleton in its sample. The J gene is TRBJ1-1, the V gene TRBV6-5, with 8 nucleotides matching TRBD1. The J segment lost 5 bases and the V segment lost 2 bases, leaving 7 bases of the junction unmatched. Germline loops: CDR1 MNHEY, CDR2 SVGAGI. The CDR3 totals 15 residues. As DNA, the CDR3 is TGTGCCAGCAGTTACGGGGCAGGGGGCTCGACTGAAGCTTTCTTT. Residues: CASSYGAGGSTEAFF.

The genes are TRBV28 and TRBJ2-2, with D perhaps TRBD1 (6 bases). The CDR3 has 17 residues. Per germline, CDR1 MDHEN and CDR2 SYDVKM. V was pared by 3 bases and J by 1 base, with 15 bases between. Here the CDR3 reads CASSLNFGQKNTGELFF. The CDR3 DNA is TGTGCCAGCAGTTTGAATTTCGGACAGAAGAACACCGGGGAGCTGTTTTTT. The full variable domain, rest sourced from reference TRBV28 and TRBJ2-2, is DVKVTQSSRYLVKRTGEKVFLECVQDMDHENMFWYRQDPGLGLRLIYFSYDVKMKEKGDIPEGYSVSREKKERFSLILESASTNQTSMYLCASSLNFGQKNTGELFFGEGSRLTVL.

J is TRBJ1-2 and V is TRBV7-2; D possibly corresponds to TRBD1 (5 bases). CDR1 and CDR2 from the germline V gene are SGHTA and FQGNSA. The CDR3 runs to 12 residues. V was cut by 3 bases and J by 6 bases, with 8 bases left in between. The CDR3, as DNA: TGTGCCAGCAGCTTGGTACAGGATGGCTACACCTTC. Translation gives CASSLVQDGYTF.

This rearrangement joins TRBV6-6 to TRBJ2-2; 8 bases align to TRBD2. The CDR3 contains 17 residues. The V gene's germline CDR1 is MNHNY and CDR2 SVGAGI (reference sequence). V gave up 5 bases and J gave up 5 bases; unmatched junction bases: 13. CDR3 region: CASSPAGGTGKTGELFF. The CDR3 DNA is TGTGCCAGCAGTCCCGCGGGAGGTACAGGGAAGACCGGGGAGCTGTTTTTT.

The CDR3 is CATSKRQGEEKLFF. The CDR3 nucleotides read TGTGCCACCAGCAAAAGACAGGGCGAGGAAAAACTGTTTTTT. This chain uses TRBV15 with TRBJ1-4; 7 bases map to TRBD1. Trimming removed 4 bases from V and 8 bases from J; junction bases left unmatched: 7. Germline V gives CDR1 LNHNV, CDR2 YYDKDF (reference sequence). The CDR3 is made up of 14 amino acids.

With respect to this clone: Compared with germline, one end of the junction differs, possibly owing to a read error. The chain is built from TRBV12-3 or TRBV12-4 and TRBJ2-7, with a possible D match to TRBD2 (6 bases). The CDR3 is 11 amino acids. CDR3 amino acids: CASSLHREPNF. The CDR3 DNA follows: TGTGCCAGCAGTTTACACCGGGAGCCTAACTTC.

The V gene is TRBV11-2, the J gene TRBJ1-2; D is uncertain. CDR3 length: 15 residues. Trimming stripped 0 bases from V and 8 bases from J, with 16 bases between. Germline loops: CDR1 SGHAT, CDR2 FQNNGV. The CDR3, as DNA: TGTGCCAGCAGCTTAGATGGAGTCACCCAAATGGGCTACACCTTC. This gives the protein CASSLDGVTQMGYTF. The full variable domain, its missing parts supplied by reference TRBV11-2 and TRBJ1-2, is EAGVAQSPRYKIIEKRQSVAFWCNPISGHATLYWYQQILGQGPKLLIQFQNNGVVDDSQLPKDRFSAERLKGVDSTLKIQPAKLEDSAVYLCASSLDGVTQMGYTFGSGTRLTVV.

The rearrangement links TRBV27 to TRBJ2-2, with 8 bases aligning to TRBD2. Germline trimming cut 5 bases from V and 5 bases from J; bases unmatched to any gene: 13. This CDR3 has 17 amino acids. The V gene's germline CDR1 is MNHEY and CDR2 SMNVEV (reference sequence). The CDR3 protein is CASSPLPKRGMTGELFF. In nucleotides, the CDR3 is TGTGCCAGCAGTCCCCTCCCCAAGCGGGGGATGACCGGGGAGCTGTTTTTT.

CDR3: CASSPFVWGGEYF. CDR3 DNA: TGTGCCAGCAGTCCCTTTGTCTGGGGAGGGGAGTACTTC. J is TRBJ2-7 and V is TRBV27, with TRBD2 matching over 7 bases. The trim removed 5 bases at V and 11 bases at J, leaving 12 bases unmatched. CDR1 is MNHEY, CDR2 SMNVEV, per germline (reference sequence). The length of the CDR3 is 13 residues.

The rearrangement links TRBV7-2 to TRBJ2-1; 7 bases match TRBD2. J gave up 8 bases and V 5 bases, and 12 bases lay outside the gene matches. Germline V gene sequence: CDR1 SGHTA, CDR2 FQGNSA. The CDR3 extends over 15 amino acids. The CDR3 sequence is CASSIRLAVTDEQFF. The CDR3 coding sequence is TGTGCCAGCAGCATTCGACTAGCCGTTACCGATGAGCAGTTCTTC.

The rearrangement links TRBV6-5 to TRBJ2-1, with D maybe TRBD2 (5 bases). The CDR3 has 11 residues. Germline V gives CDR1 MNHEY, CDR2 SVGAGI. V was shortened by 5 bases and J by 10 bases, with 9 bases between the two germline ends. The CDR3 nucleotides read TGTGCCAGCAGTACGCAGCGGGAGCAGTTCTTC. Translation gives CASSTQREQFF.

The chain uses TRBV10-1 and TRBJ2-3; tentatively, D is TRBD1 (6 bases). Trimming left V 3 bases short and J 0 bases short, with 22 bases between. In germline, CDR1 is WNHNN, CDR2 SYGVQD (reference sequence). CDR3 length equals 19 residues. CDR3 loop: CASSDYIGRGTLSTDTQYF. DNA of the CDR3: TGCGCCAGCAGTGATTATATTGGCAGGGGAACTTTAAGCACAGATACGCAGTATTTT.

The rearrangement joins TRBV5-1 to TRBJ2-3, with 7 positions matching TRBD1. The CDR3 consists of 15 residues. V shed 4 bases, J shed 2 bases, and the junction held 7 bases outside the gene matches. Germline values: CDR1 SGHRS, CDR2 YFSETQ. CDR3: CASSLEGASTDTQYF. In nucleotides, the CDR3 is TGCGCCAGCAGCCTCGAGGGGGCGTCCACAGATACGCAGTATTTT.

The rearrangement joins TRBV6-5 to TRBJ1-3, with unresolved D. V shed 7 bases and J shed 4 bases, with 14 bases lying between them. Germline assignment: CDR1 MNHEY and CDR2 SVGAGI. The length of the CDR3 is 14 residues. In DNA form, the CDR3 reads TGTGCCAGCATCCCGGAGGCAGGCGGAAACACCATATATTTT. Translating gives CASIPEAGGNTIYF.

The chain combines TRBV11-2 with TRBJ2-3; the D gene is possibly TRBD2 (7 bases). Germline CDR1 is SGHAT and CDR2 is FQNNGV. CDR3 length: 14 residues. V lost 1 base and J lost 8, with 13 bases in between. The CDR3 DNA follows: TGTGCCAGCAGCTTAGTACAGGGAGGGGGTACGCAGTATTTT. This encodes CASSLVQGGGTQYF.

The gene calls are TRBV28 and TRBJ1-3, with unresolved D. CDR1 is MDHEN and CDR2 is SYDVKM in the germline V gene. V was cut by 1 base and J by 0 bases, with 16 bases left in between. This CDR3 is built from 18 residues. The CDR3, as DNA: TGTGCCAGCAGTTTATCCTCTCTGAACAGTTTCTCTGGAAACACCATATATTTT. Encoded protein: CASSLSSLNSFSGNTIYF.

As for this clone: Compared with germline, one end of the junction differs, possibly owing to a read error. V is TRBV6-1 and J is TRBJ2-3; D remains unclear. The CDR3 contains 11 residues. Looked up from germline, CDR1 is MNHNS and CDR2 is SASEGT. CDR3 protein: CASSEAPMRNF. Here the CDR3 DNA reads TGTGCCAGCAGTGAAGCGCCGATGCGCAATTTT.

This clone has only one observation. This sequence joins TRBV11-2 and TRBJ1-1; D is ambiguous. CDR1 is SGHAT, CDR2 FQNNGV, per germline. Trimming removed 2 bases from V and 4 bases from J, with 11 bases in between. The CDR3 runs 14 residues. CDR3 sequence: CASSLNRFGTEAFF. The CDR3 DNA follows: TGTGCCAGCAGCTTAAACCGCTTCGGCACTGAAGCTTTCTTT.

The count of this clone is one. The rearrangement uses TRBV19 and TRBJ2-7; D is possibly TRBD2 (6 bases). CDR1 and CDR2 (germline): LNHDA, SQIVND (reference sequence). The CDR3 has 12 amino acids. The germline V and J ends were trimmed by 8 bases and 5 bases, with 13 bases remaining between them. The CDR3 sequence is CASAGSGHEQYF. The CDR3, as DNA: TGTGCCAGTGCGGGGTCGGGCCACGAGCAGTACTTC.

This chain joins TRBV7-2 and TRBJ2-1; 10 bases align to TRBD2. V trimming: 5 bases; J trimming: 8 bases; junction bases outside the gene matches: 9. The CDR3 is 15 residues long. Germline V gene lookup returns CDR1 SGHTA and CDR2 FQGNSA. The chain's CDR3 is CASSQVSGGPDEQFF. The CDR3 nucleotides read TGTGCCAGCAGCCAGGTTAGCGGGGGGCCCGATGAGCAGTTCTTC.

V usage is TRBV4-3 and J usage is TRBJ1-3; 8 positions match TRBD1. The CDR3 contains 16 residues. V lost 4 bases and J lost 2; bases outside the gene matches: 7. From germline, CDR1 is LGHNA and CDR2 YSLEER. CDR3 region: CASSLALQGAGNTIYF. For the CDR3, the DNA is TGCGCCAGCAGCCTAGCCTTACAGGGGGCTGGAAACACCATATATTTT.